The source of this TCR beta chain is a study of beta chain features in type 1 diabetes. Study outcomes and limitations: Naive, central memory and Treg TCRB repertoires seemed to resemble each other more closely in patients than they did in healthy donors.

Unmatched junction bases numbered 10, after V lost 5 bases and J lost 5 bases. Germline CDR1 and CDR2: SNHLY and FYNNEI. CDR3 length: 17 amino acids. TCRB transcripts that were expressed got sequenced, as all of the isolated RNA had been reverse transcribed. Sequenced naive, central memory and regulatory T cell samples produced an average of around 3.5 million reads. Method: immunoSEQ multiplex PCR; TCRdb's copy keeps in-frame clones and lacks some. In the table there are 350,000 or so clones, about 20% of which are singletons. Notes on this clone: Its antigen is currently unknown.

Sequenced: naive CD4+ T cells from blood. This receptor was identified in a young woman in good health. The chain carries TRBV2 and TRBJ2-3; 13 nucleotides line up with TRBD2. The CDR3 nucleotides are TGTGCCAGCAGTCCGTTACTAGCGGGGGGGCAAGGAGATACGCAGTATTTT. Translating it yields CASSPLLAGGQGDTQYF. The entire variable domain, with the rest obtained from reference TRBV2 and TRBJ2-3, is as follows: EPEVTQTPSHQVTQMGQEVILRCVPISNHLYFYWYRQILGQKVEFLVSFYNNEISEKSEIFDDQFSVERPDGSNFTLKIRSTKLEDSAMYFCASSPLLAGGQGDTQYFGPGTRLTVL.